The source of this T cell receptor beta chain is a study of T cells in Graves' hyperthyroidism and ophthalmopathy. Study context: Any treatment followed the collection of peripheral blood at initial diagnosis.

From RNA transcripts, TCR beta CDR3 regions were amplified. RT-PCR in the first round (using the HTBI primer set) targeted the TCR CDR3. TCRdb reanalysed the multiplex PCR reads using MiXCR and keeps one entry per CDR3 protein. The sample lists under 70,000 distinct CDR3 sequences, approximately 53% seen once, with approximately 3.3% in the top ten. Study results and caveats: Blood also carried most thyroid clonotypes expanded above 0.001. A median around 6.4 months before onset, the model predicted ophthalmopathy.

CDR3 length: 14 amino acids. Germline lookup yields CDR1 SQVTM and CDR2 ANQGSEA. The ends were cut back, 4 bases at V and 6 bases at J, with 18 bases in the middle. Individuals with ophthalmopathy presented a Clinical Activity Score of at least 3, a NOSPECS grade of at least 4 and a duration under 3 months. With respect to this clonotype: Its specificity is not known.

V gene TRBV29-1 combines with J gene TRBJ1-2; D might be TRBD1 (5 bases). The receptor was isolated from a woman aged 55 to 70 with Graves' ophthalmopathy. Specimen: blood. CDR3 in DNA: TGCAGCGTTGCCCCCAGGGTGACCTCTAATGGCTACACCTTC. Translation gives CSVAPRVTSNGYTF.